This T cell receptor (delta chain) stems from a study of gamma-delta T cells after stem cell transplantation. CDR3 length: 18 residues. Trimming took 5 bases from V and 0 from J; bases not matched to a gene: 19. Per germline, CDR1 TVYSNPD and CDR2 GDNSRS (reference sequence). TCRdb re-called clones from the RT-PCR reads via CATT. Of over 2,000 delta-chain clones in the sample, just over 3% were seen once. There are many counts of this clone. A far larger clone is a single base away, which makes a read error likely. The chain uses TRDV3 and TRDJ1; 9 positions match TRDD3. Sample: gamma-delta T cells. The clonotype comes from a human donor. It is not recorded whose cells these are; they may come from a transplant donor. The CDR3 reads CARLLRGMGDNYTDKLIF. The CDR3 bases are TGTGCCCGTCTCCTACGGGGGATGGGGGATAACTACACCGATAAACTCATCTTT.